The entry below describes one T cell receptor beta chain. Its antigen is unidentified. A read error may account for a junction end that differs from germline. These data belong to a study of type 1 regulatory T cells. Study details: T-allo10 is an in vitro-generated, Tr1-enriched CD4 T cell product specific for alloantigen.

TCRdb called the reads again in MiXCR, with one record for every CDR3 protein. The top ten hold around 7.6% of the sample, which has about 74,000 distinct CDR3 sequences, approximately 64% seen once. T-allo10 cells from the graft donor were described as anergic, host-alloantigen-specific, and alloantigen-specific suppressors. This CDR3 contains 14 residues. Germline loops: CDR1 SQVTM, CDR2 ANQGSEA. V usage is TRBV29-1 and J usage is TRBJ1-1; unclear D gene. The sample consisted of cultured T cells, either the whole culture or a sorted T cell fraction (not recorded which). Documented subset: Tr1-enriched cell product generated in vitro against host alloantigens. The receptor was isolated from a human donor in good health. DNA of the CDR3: TGCAGCGTTGAACACGGCGGCTTGAACTCTGAAGCTTTCTTT. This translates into CSVEHGGLNSEAFF.